This T cell receptor beta chain was recorded in a study of blood T cell repertoires in COVID-19. Repertoires were generated with immunoSEQ multiplex PCR, while TCRdb's copy carries only in-frame clones and drops some. Among roughly 70,000 clones, more than 75% were seen once, and the ten largest hold approximately 1.5%. The CDR3 totals 13 residues. In germline, CDR1 is MGHDK, CDR2 SYGVNS. V lost 1 base and J 6 bases, leaving 7 bases between the germline ends. This receptor was obtained from a man aged 50-59 years with acute or convalescent COVID-19. The sample was peripheral blood. This sequence joins TRBV25-1 and TRBJ2-1; D unclear. In DNA form, the CDR3 reads TGTGCCAGCAGTGAATCCCCCCTCAATGAGCAGTTCTTC. It is translated as CASSESPLNEQFF. Full variable domain (remainder filled in from reference TRBV25-1 and TRBJ2-1): EADIYQTPRYLVIGTGKKITLECSQTMGHDKMYWYQQDPGMELHLIHYSYGVNSTEKGDLSSESTVSRIRTEHFPLTLESARPSHTSQYLCASSESPLNEQFFGPGTRLTVL.